The rows below give T cell receptor beta chains drawn from one sample of a study of CD8+ T cells in alopecia areata. TCRdb's table, derived via immunoSEQ multiplex PCR, lists solely in-frame clones and lacks some. The table lists around 300,000 clones, around three fifths of them singletons. Sequenced here: CD4+ T cells sorted from blood, sampled at approximately week 51, from a patient treated with tofacitinib. These receptors all stem from a human donor with alopecia areata. Each CDR3 is given with its conserved first and last residue.

len	j_gene	v_gene	CDR3aa
14	TRBJ2-5	TRBV5-4	CASSLGPAGETQYF
11	TRBJ2-3	TRBV6-5	CASSLRDTQYF
15	TRBJ1-2	TRBV21-1	CASSRSERGARGYTF
14	TRBJ2-5	TRBV9	CASSVRQGEETQYF
14	TRBJ2-7	TRBV4-3	CASSQALASYEQYF
13	TRBJ1-1	TRBV6-1	CASARTANTEAFF
15	TRBJ2-2	TRBV10-3	CAPYCGTANTGELFF
15	TRBJ1-3	TRBV29-1	CSATPYAPGGNTIYF
16	TRBJ1-5	TRBV7-9	CASSLFMGRGDQPQHF
14	TRBJ2-4	TRBV4-3	CASSQSFSKNIQYF
12	TRBJ1-6	TRBV30	CAWGRINSPLHF
14	TRBJ1-2	TRBV5-1	CASSSMTGSYGYTF